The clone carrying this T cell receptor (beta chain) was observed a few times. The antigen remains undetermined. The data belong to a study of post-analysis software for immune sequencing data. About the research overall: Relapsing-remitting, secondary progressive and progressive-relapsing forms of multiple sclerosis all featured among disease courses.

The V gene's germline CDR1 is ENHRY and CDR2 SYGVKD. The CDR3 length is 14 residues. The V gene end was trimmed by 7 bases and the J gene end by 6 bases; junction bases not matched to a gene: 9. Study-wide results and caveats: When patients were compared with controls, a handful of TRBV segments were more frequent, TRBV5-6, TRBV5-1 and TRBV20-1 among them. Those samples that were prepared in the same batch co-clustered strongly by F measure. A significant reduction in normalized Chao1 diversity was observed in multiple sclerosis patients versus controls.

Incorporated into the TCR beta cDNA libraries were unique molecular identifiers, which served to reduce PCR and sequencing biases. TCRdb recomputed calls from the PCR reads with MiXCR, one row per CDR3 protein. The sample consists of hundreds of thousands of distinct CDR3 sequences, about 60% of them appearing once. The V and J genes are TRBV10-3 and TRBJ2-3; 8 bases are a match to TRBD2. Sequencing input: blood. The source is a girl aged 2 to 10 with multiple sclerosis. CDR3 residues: CAITDPGGKDTQYF. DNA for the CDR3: TGTGCCATCACCGACCCGGGGGGGAAGGATACGCAGTATTTT.